The clone carrying this T cell receptor beta chain is a singleton in its sample. The Seattle patients joined while their infection was active and were tracked longitudinally afterward. The data were obtained in a study of blood T cell repertoires in COVID-19. Study background: Italy, Spain and the United States were the sources of the convalescent and acute COVID-19 samples.

Measured with immunoSEQ multiplex PCR; TCRdb has only the in-frame clones, and not every one. The profile covers approximately 180,000 clones, with roughly 79% appearing a single time and roughly 12% taken by the ten largest. Trimming cost V 4 bases and J 6 bases; bases outside gene matches: 8. From germline, CDR1 is SGHNT and CDR2 YYREEE (reference sequence). The CDR3 sequence is 15 residues long. The gene calls are TRBV5-4 and TRBJ2-3, with TRBD2 matching over 10 bases. This receptor was identified in a woman aged 80 or older with COVID-19, enrolled during active disease. Sequences were obtained from peripheral blood. As DNA, the CDR3 is TGTGCCAGCAGCGCAGGGACTAGCGATCCCGATACGCAGTATTTT. Translation gives CASSAGTSDPDTQYF. Using reference TRBV5-4 and TRBJ2-3 for the parts outside the CDR3, the full variable domain is ETGVTQSPTHLIKTRGQQVTLRCSSQSGHNTVSWYQQALGQGPQFIFQYYREEENGRGNFPPRFSGLQFPNYSSELNVNALELDDSALYLCASSAGTSDPDTQYFGPGTRLTVL.